What follows are 12 T cell receptor beta chains derived from one specimen sequenced in a study of shared clonotypes between healthy human individuals. Clones were sequenced by immunoSEQ multiplex PCR, and TCRdb holds only the in-frame ones, with some missing. The sample contains about 2.4 million clones, around 94% of which appear only once. Sequences were obtained from naive CD4+ T cells sorted from blood. Subset of the sample: CD45RA+ positively selected. The receptor set was obtained from a man between 18 and 35 years old in good health.

This chain joins TRBV7-9 and TRBJ2-1, with 7 positions matching TRBD2. CDR3 length: 15 amino acids. Germline CDR1 reads SEHNR; CDR2 reads FQNEAQ (reference sequence). V lost 3 bases to trimming and J lost 5 bases; unmatched junction nucleotides: 7. The CDR3 loop is CASSFIGTTHNEQFF. The CDR3 nucleotides are TGTGCCAGCAGCTTCATTGGGACTACTCACAATGAGCAGTTCTTC.

The sample holds one count of this clone. This chain joins TRBV7-2 and TRBJ2-1; TRBD2 agrees at 12 bases. This CDR3 spans 15 amino acids. Trimming cost V 1 base and J 9 bases; bases outside gene matches: 4. Per germline, CDR1 SGHTA and CDR2 FQGNSA. DNA for the CDR3: TGTGCCAGCAGCTTAGGAGGACTAGCGGGAACTGAGCAGTTCTTC. Translating it yields CASSLGGLAGTEQFF.

The chain combines TRBV19 with TRBJ1-2; D remains unclear. The germline gives CDR1 LNHDA, CDR2 SQIVND (reference sequence). This CDR3 has 14 amino acids. The ends were cut back, 8 bases at V and 4 bases at J, with 17 bases in the middle. CDR3 in amino acids: CASGKTLTTYGYTF. As DNA, the CDR3 is TGTGCCAGTGGTAAGACCCTGACTACCTATGGCTACACCTTC.

Only a few counts were recorded for this clone. The chain employs TRBV30 and TRBJ1-6; D possibly corresponds to TRBD1 (6 bases). The CDR3 totals 12 residues. V lost 4 bases, J lost 10 bases, and 11 bases lay in between. Germline loops: CDR1 GTSNPN, CDR2 SVGIG (reference sequence). CDR3 in amino acids: CAWNREDSPLHF. Here the CDR3 DNA reads TGTGCCTGGAACAGGGAGGACTCACCCCTCCACTTT.

This chain joins TRBV19 and TRBJ1-5; D gene uncertain. The CDR3 consists of 15 residues. Germline assignment: CDR1 LNHDA and CDR2 SQIVND (reference sequence). The ends were cut back, 5 bases at V and 0 bases at J, with 11 bases in the middle. This chain's CDR3 is CASSWTDNSNQPQHF. The CDR3, as DNA: TGTGCCAGTAGTTGGACGGATAATAGCAATCAGCCCCAGCATTTT.

The gene calls are TRBV15 and TRBJ2-3, with D unresolved. The germline gives CDR1 LNHNV, CDR2 YYDKDF (reference sequence). The V and J ends lost 3 bases and 4 bases respectively, with 11 bases between them. The CDR3 extends over 14 amino acids. The CDR3 sequence is CATSSPGTPDTQYF. The CDR3 DNA follows: TGTGCCACCAGCAGTCCGGGTACCCCAGATACGCAGTATTTT.

As regards this clone: The same CDR3 is also encoded by other DNA sequences in this sample. This chain links TRBV7-8 with TRBJ1-1; the D is unclear. Trimming removed 3 bases at V and 1 base at J, with 6 bases between. CDR1 is SGHVS and CDR2 is FQNEAQ in the germline V gene. CDR3 length equals 13 residues. CDR3 sequence: CASSLVGNTEAFF. DNA of the CDR3: TGTGCCAGCAGCTTGGTGGGGAACACTGAAGCTTTCTTT.

This chain links TRBV12-1 with TRBJ1-1. TRBV12-1 is noted as a pseudogene. There are 14 residues in the CDR3. The CDR3 spells CASSFQEMNTEAFF. The DNA for the CDR3 is TGTGCCAGCAGCTTCCAAGAGATGAACACTGAAGCTTTCTTT.

The chain couples TRBV7-8 to TRBJ2-7; D gene uncertain. The CDR3 is made up of 11 amino acids. Per germline, CDR1 SGHVS and CDR2 FQNEAQ. Trimming stripped 2 bases from V and 5 bases from J, with 4 bases between. CDR3 amino acids: CASSLKNEQYF. The CDR3 DNA reads as TGTGCCAGCAGCTTAAAAAACGAGCAGTACTTC.

The chain is built from TRBV6-6 and TRBJ2-7; the D is unclear. The CDR3 loop spans 13 amino acids. The germline V gene has CDR1 MNHNY and CDR2 SVGAGI (reference sequence). V was pared by 7 bases and J by 2 bases, with 12 bases between. The CDR3 coding sequence is TGTGCCAGCAATCGCGGCGGAACCTACGAGCAGTACTTC. Its translation is CASNRGGTYEQYF.

V gene TRBV12-5 combines with J gene TRBJ2-5, with a tentative D call TRBD1 (5 bases). Germline V lookup: CDR1 LGHNT, CDR2 FRNRAP. V dropped 2 bases and J dropped 5 bases, with 9 bases sitting between them. This CDR3 is built from 13 residues. The CDR3 DNA sequence: TGTGCTAGTGGTTTGCAGGGTGGGGAGACCCAGTACTTC. The encoded protein is CASGLQGGETQYF.

CDR3 in DNA: TGTGCCAGCAAGCCCTTGGGCAATGAGCAGTTCTTC. Translated, it gives CASKPLGNEQFF. The gene calls are TRBV2 and TRBJ2-1; D ambiguous. CDR3 length equals 12 residues. Germline CDR1 reads SNHLY; CDR2 reads FYNNEI. The V and J ends lost 7 bases and 6 bases respectively, with 10 bases between them.